Sequencing of this TCR beta chain was carried out in a study of cytomegalovirus exposure and HLA in healthy donors. In the PCR, 60 Vbeta and 13 Jbeta primers were used. Measured with immunoSEQ multiplex PCR; TCRdb has only the in-frame clones, and not every one. Counted here are roughly 150,000 clones, approximately 86% occurring once; the ten biggest clones make up about 6.1%. Germline trimming cut 4 bases from V and 6 bases from J; bases unmatched to any gene: 7. The CDR3 covers 14 residues. Germline V CDR1 and CDR2: SGHRS, YFSETQ. The V call is TRBV5-1, the J call TRBJ2-3, with 8 positions matching TRBD1. The sequence was collected from a woman between 50 and 59 years old in good health and CMV-seropositive. Sequenced input: PBMCs. The CDR3 DNA sequence: TGCGCCAGCAGCCAAGGACAGGGCCCGGATACGCAGTATTTT. Translation: CASSQGQGPDTQYF.